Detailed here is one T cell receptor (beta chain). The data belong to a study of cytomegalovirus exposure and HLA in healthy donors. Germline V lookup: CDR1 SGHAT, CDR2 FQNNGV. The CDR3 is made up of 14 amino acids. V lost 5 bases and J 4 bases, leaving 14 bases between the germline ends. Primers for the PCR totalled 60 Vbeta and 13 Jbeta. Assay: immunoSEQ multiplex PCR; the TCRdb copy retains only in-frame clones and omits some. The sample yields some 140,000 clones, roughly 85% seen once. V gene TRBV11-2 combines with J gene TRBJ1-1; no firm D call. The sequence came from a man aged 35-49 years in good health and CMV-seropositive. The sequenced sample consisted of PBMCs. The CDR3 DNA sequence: TGTGCCAGCAGCCCAGCGGGCGGTCTCACTGAAGCTTTCTTT. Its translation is CASSPAGGLTEAFF.